This entry lists 31 T cell receptor beta chains sequenced from one sample in a study of Ad26.COV2.S vaccination and SARS-CoV-2 variants (dated by TCRdb to the early 2020s). Libraries were made using the immunoSEQ multiplex PCR assay. This immuneACCESS table, as held by TCRdb, lists in-frame sequences with V and J called but not all clones. Of the missing ones, under half trace to an unresolved V gene in checked studies; the others have no known cause. In this sample the table shows over 400,000 clones, roughly 87% of which occur a single time. The top ten constitute roughly 4% of the sample. The sample's treatment or condition, from its label and the paper: some 20 received Ad26.COV2.S at low or high dose, single or two shots; 5 received placebo; per-sample allocation not given. Repertoires of vaccine and placebo recipients were sequenced from samples collected on day 63 after the first injection.

Material: peripheral blood, obtained in a trial of Ad26.COV2.S vaccine versus placebo. These receptors were taken from a person between 18 and 65 years old who received the Ad26.COV2.S COVID-19 vaccine or a placebo.

The chain uses TRBV24-1 and TRBJ1-2; 7 bases agree with TRBD1. The CDR3 length is 15 residues. The junction had 9 bases not matched to a gene; V was cut back by 4 bases and J by 5 bases. Looked up from germline, CDR1 is KGHDR and CDR2 is SFDVKD. CDR3 sequence: CATSDPRTGKYGYTF. In DNA, the CDR3 is TGTGCCACCAGTGACCCCCGGACAGGAAAATATGGCTACACCTTC.

V gene TRBV7-2 combines with J gene TRBJ1-6, with a weak D call TRBD1 (6 bases). Trimming cost V 3 bases and J 4 bases, with 13 bases left between them. The CDR3 loop spans 16 amino acids. CDR1 SGHTA and CDR2 FQGNSA come from the germline V gene. The CDR3 sequence is CASSLGRQGYNSPLHF. The CDR3 nucleotides read TGTGCCAGCAGCTTGGGCAGGCAGGGGTATAATTCACCCCTCCACTTT. Full variable domain (missing parts from reference TRBV7-2 and TRBJ1-6): GAGVSQSPSNKVTEKGKDVELRCDPISGHTALYWYRQSLGQGLEFLIYFQGNSAPDKSGLPSDRFSAERTGGSVSTLTIQRTQQEDSAVYLCASSLGRQGYNSPLHFGNGTRLTVT.

The V call is TRBV28, the J call TRBJ1-5, with a weak D call TRBD1 (5 bases). This CDR3 region has 17 residues. Trimming shortened V by 3 bases and J by 3 bases, and 18 bases separated the two germline ends. The germline V gene has CDR1 MDHEN and CDR2 SYDVKM. The CDR3 nucleotides are TGTGCCAGCAGTTTGAGGGGTTCGACGGGATTCAATCAGCCCCAGCATTTT. Its protein is CASSLRGSTGFNQPQHF.

This chain uses TRBV28 with TRBJ1-5; TRBD1 might be the D (5 bases). The CDR3 extends over 15 amino acids. The V gene's germline CDR1 is MDHEN and CDR2 SYDVKM. V gave up 6 bases and J gave up 4 bases, with 16 bases separating them. The CDR3 is CASSRVSGGNQPQHF. CDR3 in DNA: TGTGCCAGCAGCCGGGTCTCTGGGGGGAATCAGCCCCAGCATTTT.

V usage is TRBV9 and J usage is TRBJ2-7, with D tentatively TRBD1 or TRBD2 (5 bases each). This CDR3 has 13 residues. V was clipped by 1 base and J by 7 bases, with 12 bases between them. Germline CDR1 and CDR2: SGDLS and YYNGEE. The CDR3 bases are TGTGCCAGCAGCGTAACGGGACCGGGGGAGCAGTACTTC. Translated: CASSVTGPGEQYF.

CDR3 protein: CASSPGLVAETQYF. The CDR3 DNA reads as TGTGCCAGCAGCCCAGGACTAGTTGCGGAGACCCAGTACTTC. The V and J genes are TRBV2 and TRBJ2-5; 7 bases match TRBD2. The germline V gene has CDR1 SNHLY and CDR2 FYNNEI. The CDR3 has 14 residues. The ends lost 6 bases at V and 5 bases at J; junction bases unmatched: 9.

The chain combines TRBV6-5 with TRBJ1-5, with 7 bases identical to TRBD1. J lost 2 bases, V lost 6 bases, and 1 base had no gene match. The CDR3 is 13 amino acids. Germline CDR1 and CDR2: MNHEY and SVGAGI. DNA for the CDR3: TGTGCCAGCAGCACAGGGGGCAATCAGCCCCAGCATTTT. This encodes CASSTGGNQPQHF.

J is TRBJ2-1 and V is TRBV4-2; 13 bases line up with TRBD2. V lost 1 base, J lost 6 bases, and 6 bases stayed unmatched. In germline, CDR1 is LGHNA, CDR2 YNFKEQ. The CDR3 totals 17 residues. The CDR3 reads CASSQVLAGGRLNEQFF. CDR3 nucleotides: TGTGCCAGCAGCCAAGTACTAGCGGGAGGGCGGCTCAATGAGCAGTTCTTC.

This chain joins TRBV7-2 and TRBJ2-3; 12 bases align to TRBD1. The CDR3 is 15 residues long. Germline CDR1 SGHTA, CDR2 FQGNSA. J was trimmed by 6 bases and V by 7 bases; bases with no gene match: 8. CDR3 residues: CASNLRDRGPDTQYF. The CDR3 bases are TGTGCCAGCAACCTCCGGGACAGGGGGCCCGATACGCAGTATTTT.

V is TRBV5-1 and J is TRBJ2-1, with D possibly matching TRBD2 (5 bases). Trimming stripped 2 bases from V and 7 bases from J, with 10 bases between. Germline values: CDR1 SGHRS, CDR2 YFSETQ. The CDR3 contains 13 residues. CDR3 DNA sequence: TGCGCCAGCAGCTTCCAACTAGGTAATGAGCAGTTCTTC. Translated: CASSFQLGNEQFF.

The chain has TRBV18 and TRBJ2-5; no definite D call. V shed 3 bases and J shed 4 bases, with 6 bases lying between them. Germline loops: CDR1 KGHSH, CDR2 LQKENI. This CDR3 is built from 12 residues. CDR3 sequence reads: CASSPAAETQYF. In nucleotides, the CDR3 is TGTGCCAGCTCACCCGCGGCAGAGACCCAGTACTTC.

The V and J genes are TRBV14 and TRBJ2-1, with 10 bases aligning to TRBD2. CDR1 is SGHDN, CDR2 FVKESK, per germline. CDR3 size: 16 residues. Losses at the gene ends were 0 bases for V and 8 bases for J; bases not matched to a gene: 7. The CDR3 coding sequence is TGTGCCAGCAGCCAAGAGTTAAGCGGGAGGGCCTATGAGCAGTTCTTC. Translated, it gives CASSQELSGRAYEQFF.

The chain joins TRBV24-1 to TRBJ2-3, with 10 bases matching TRBD2. The CDR3 sequence is 15 residues long. In germline, CDR1 is KGHDR, CDR2 SFDVKD. The J segment lost 6 bases and the V segment lost 4 bases, leaving 6 bases of the junction unmatched. The DNA for the CDR3 is TGTGCCACCAGTGACGTTGCTAGCGGGAGCGATACGCAGTATTTT. Encoded protein: CATSDVASGSDTQYF.

The V call is TRBV27, the J call TRBJ1-5; D not certain. In germline, CDR1 is MNHEY, CDR2 SMNVEV (reference sequence). The CDR3 runs 14 residues. V was pared by 2 bases and J by 3 bases, with 8 bases between. This CDR3 reads CASSLSRNNQPQHF. CDR3 coding DNA: TGTGCCAGCAGTTTAAGCCGGAACAATCAGCCCCAGCATTTT.

The chain is built from TRBV3-1 (or the pseudogene TRBV3-2) and TRBJ2-7; a possible D gene is TRBD1 (6 bases). The CDR3 loop spans 16 amino acids. The ends were cut back, 0 bases at V and 2 bases at J, with 14 bases in the middle. Germline V gives CDR1 LGHDT, CDR2 YNNKEL (reference sequence). This chain's CDR3 is CASSQELGANAYEQYF. The DNA of the CDR3 is TGTGCCAGCAGCCAAGAATTGGGGGCAAACGCCTACGAGCAGTACTTC.

This rearrangement joins TRBV5-1 to TRBJ2-3; TRBD2 matches 10 bases. The CDR3 runs 15 residues. The junction had 5 bases not matched to a gene; V was cut back by 5 bases and J by 2 bases. The germline CDR1 and CDR2 sequences are SGHRS and YFSETQ. The CDR3 protein is CASSILAGPTDTQYF. The CDR3 DNA reads TGCGCCAGCAGTATACTAGCGGGACCCACAGATACGCAGTATTTT.

The DNA for the CDR3 is TGTGCCAGCAGCTTACGACAGGGAACGATCTACGAGCAGTACTTC. This translates into CASSLRQGTIYEQYF. The rearrangement links TRBV7-2 to TRBJ2-7; 7 bases agree with TRBD1. CDR3 length equals 15 residues. V lost 2 bases, J lost 3 bases, and 7 bases stayed unmatched. The V gene's germline CDR1 is SGHTA and CDR2 FQGNSA.

The V gene is TRBV6-5, the J gene TRBJ2-7, with 7 bases aligning to TRBD1. Germline CDR1 MNHEY, CDR2 SVGAGI. The CDR3 contains 12 residues. J was trimmed by 5 bases and V by 5 bases; bases with no gene match: 3. DNA for the CDR3: TGTGCCAGCAGTCGGGACAGCCACGAGCAGTACTTC. Protein product: CASSRDSHEQYF.

The chain links TRBV3-1 (or the pseudogene TRBV3-2) to TRBJ2-5; D remains unclear. Trimming took off 0 bases at V and 3 bases at J, with 11 bases between the two ends. Germline CDR1 reads LGHDT; CDR2 reads YNNKEL (reference sequence). The CDR3 is 15 residues long. CDR3 protein: CASSQDPRREETQYF. CDR3 DNA: TGTGCCAGCAGCCAAGATCCTAGAAGGGAAGAGACCCAGTACTTC.

This sequence joins TRBV7-8 and TRBJ2-7; 7 nucleotides align to TRBD1. Germline-derived CDR1 and CDR2 are SGHVS and FQNEAQ. The CDR3 runs 13 residues. J lost 4 bases, V lost 2 bases, and 2 bases had no gene match. The CDR3 loop is CASSLSQGYEQYF. DNA of the CDR3: TGTGCCAGCAGCTTATCACAGGGGTACGAGCAGTACTTC.

The rearrangement joins TRBV7-2 to TRBJ2-5, with D unresolved. V shed 1 base and J shed 1 base, with 7 bases lying between them. Germline lookup yields CDR1 SGHTA and CDR2 FQGNSA. The CDR3 has 14 residues. The CDR3 protein is CASSLGRTQETQYF. The CDR3 DNA sequence: TGTGCCAGCAGCTTAGGCAGGACCCAAGAGACCCAGTACTTC.

The genes are TRBV28 and TRBJ2-5, with D perhaps matching TRBD2 (5 bases). There are 14 residues in the CDR3. Germline CDR1 reads MDHEN; CDR2 reads SYDVKM. Trimming took 1 base from V and 6 from J, leaving 12 bases between them. The CDR3 nucleotides are TGTGCCAGCAGTTTATTTAGCGAGTCAAAGACCCAGTACTTC. This codes for CASSLFSESKTQYF.

For the CDR3, the DNA is TGTGCCAGCAGTCTCCTCTCGACAGGAGACTATGGCTACACCTTC. The encoded protein is CASSLLSTGDYGYTF. The chain is built from TRBV6-2 or TRBV6-3 and TRBJ1-2; TRBD1 is a possible D gene (6 bases). With 5 bases removed from V and 3 bases from J, the gap between germline ends came to 16 bases. There are 15 residues in the CDR3. Germline V gives CDR1 MNHEY, CDR2 SVGEGT.

The rearrangement links TRBV7-6 to TRBJ2-2; possibly TRBD2 for D (6 bases). CDR3 length: 19 residues. Germline-derived CDR1 and CDR2 are SGHVS and FNYEAQ. The V and J ends lost 0 bases and 0 bases respectively, with 17 bases between them. The CDR3 coding sequence is TGTGCCAGCAGCTTAGCGAGGACTACGGCGGGATCGAACACCGGGGAGCTGTTTTTT. It is translated as CASSLARTTAGSNTGELFF. The complete variable domain, with remaining parts taken from reference TRBV7-6 and TRBJ2-2, reads GAGVSQSPRYKVTKRGQDVALRCDPISGHVSLYWYRQALGQGPEFLTYFNYEAQQDKSGLPNDRFSAERPEGSISTLTIQRTEQRDSAMYRCASSLARTTAGSNTGELFFGEGSRLTVL.

The chain joins TRBV21-1 to TRBJ1-1; the table calls TRBD1, which could not be checked here. TRBV21-1 is listed as a pseudogene. CDR3 length equals 14 residues. CDR3 in amino acids: CASSLRDRNTEAFF. The DNA of the CDR3 is TGTGCCAGCAGCCTACGAGACAGGAACACTGAAGCTTTCTTT.

Points on this clone: One end of the junction varies from germline; a read error may be responsible. CDR3 in amino acids: CASSPGARGSGELFF. DNA for the CDR3: TGTGCCAGCAGCCCCGGTGCTAGGGGGTCCGGGGAGCTATTTTTT. The chain carries TRBV5-4 and TRBJ2-2; D may be TRBD1 (6 bases). The CDR3 totals 15 residues. Germline-derived CDR1 and CDR2 are SGHNT and YYREEE (reference sequence).

This clone appeared a few times. This sequence joins TRBV7-9 and TRBJ2-1, with D possibly being TRBD2 (5 bases). Per germline, CDR1 SEHNR and CDR2 FQNEAQ (reference sequence). The CDR3 sequence is 12 residues long. The V end was cut by 6 bases, the J end by 12 bases, with 15 bases between. The CDR3 DNA reads TGTGCCAGCAGTCTGGGGAATGCGGGGCAGTTCTTC. The encoded protein is CASSLGNAGQFF.

The chain joins TRBV13 to TRBJ1-2; TRBD1 might be the D (6 bases). In germline, CDR1 is PRHDT, CDR2 FYEKMQ (reference sequence). CDR3 length: 14 amino acids. Trimming pared 0 bases from V and 2 bases from J, leaving 7 bases between. The CDR3 sequence is CASSLGGGNYGYTF. DNA of the CDR3: TGTGCCAGCAGCTTAGGGGGGGGCAACTATGGCTACACCTTC.

This chain joins TRBV19 and TRBJ1-2; D possibly corresponds to TRBD1 (5 bases). Trimming took 6 bases from V and 3 from J, leaving 14 bases between them. Germline CDR1 reads LNHDA; CDR2 reads SQIVND (reference sequence). The CDR3 contains 14 residues. In DNA form, the CDR3 reads TGTGCCAGTAGCCCTAGAGGGGAATACTATGGCTACACCTTC. This gives the protein CASSPRGEYYGYTF.

CDR3 amino acids: CASSIGRLNTGELFF. DNA of the CDR3: TGTGCCAGTAGTATAGGCCGCCTGAACACCGGGGAGCTGTTTTTT. The gene calls are TRBV19 and TRBJ2-2; D uncertain. Germline V gives CDR1 LNHDA, CDR2 SQIVND (reference sequence). V dropped 1 base and J dropped 1 base, with 7 bases sitting between them. The CDR3 covers 15 residues.

This rearrangement joins TRBV28 to TRBJ2-6; perhaps D is TRBD1 or TRBD2 (5 bases each). The germline V and J ends were trimmed by 5 bases and 0 bases, with 14 bases remaining between them. CDR3 size: 17 residues. Germline V gene data show CDR1 as MDHEN and CDR2 as SYDVKM. For the CDR3, the DNA is TGTGCCAGCAGTCCGGGGTGGGGGACCTCTGGGGCCAACGTCCTGACTTTC. Amino acid sequence: CASSPGWGTSGANVLTF.